A selection of T cell receptor beta chains follows, all from one sample in a study of a mutant IDH1 vaccine in newly diagnosed glioma. No cognate antigen is known for these TCRs. Generated by immunoSEQ multiplex PCR, the TCRdb table keeps only in-frame clones and is missing some. The table shows about 54,000 clones, with around 81% occurring only once. The sequencing here drew on PBMCs, taken from a glioma patient whose treatment included an IDH1 peptide vaccine. Receptor source: a man aged 25-45 years with glioma. Both conserved end residues are part of each CDR3. Each record gives: CDR3 protein, clone size, V gene. For some rows the clone size is stated as once, few or many, or as a class when expanded; others skip it.

CDR3: CASSPFANTGELFF
size: NA
V: TRBV5-1

CDR3: CASSFNRDTANYGYTF
size: NA
V: TRBV5-1

CDR3: CASSFGGDTEAFF
size: few
V: TRBV7-9

CDR3: CASSYSGQGGYTF
size: NA
V: TRBV6-6

CDR3: CAIRGAGGNNEQFF
size: NA
V: TRBV10-3

CDR3: CASSLEARETQYF
size: NA
V: TRBV5-1

CDR3: CASSPPGAGGPYEQYF
size: NA
V: TRBV13

CDR3: CASRNRNQETQYF
size: once
V: TRBV19

CDR3: CASSSFTTGGLRGGAFF
size: NA
V: TRBV7-8

CDR3: CASSRIPGGGPVDTQYF
size: NA
V: TRBV2

CDR3: CASSVASANTEAFF
size: NA
V: TRBV9

CDR3: CASIPMRFSYEQYF
size: NA
V: TRBV28

CDR3: CASSPGLAGGQETQYF
size: NA
V: TRBV7-8

CDR3: CASSLPGANEKLFF
size: NA
V: TRBV27

CDR3: CASSKTGYNQPQHF
size: once
V: TRBV27

CDR3: CASSYRGAGNTIYF
size: NA
V: TRBV6-5

CDR3: CASSPWAGADQPQHF
size: NA
V: TRBV6-5

CDR3: CASSSGTISGNTIYF
size: NA
V: TRBV5-1

CDR3: CASSYVWARGTGELFF
size: NA
V: TRBV6-6

CDR3: CASSSHRTGVYGGYTF
size: once
V: TRBV27

CDR3: CASSITENTGELFF
size: NA
V: TRBV19

CDR3: CASSLLPGTSYEQYF
size: NA
V: TRBV5-1

CDR3: CASSFEGSSGNTIYF
size: NA
V: TRBV7-9

CDR3: CASSSGVASNTGELFF
size: NA
V: TRBV5-1

CDR3: CASSQDWSGASTDTQYF
size: NA
V: TRBV14

CDR3: CASSYSGGPGTDTQYF
size: NA
V: TRBV6-5

CDR3: CASSNRADQPQHF
size: NA
V: TRBV6-5

CDR3: CASSQLGTALQQYF
size: NA
V: TRBV4-2

CDR3: CASSLAFPGGANTEAFF
size: NA
V: TRBV5-1

CDR3: CAISDGGYNQPQHF
size: few
V: TRBV10-3

CDR3: CASSELQGRLNTEAFF
size: few
V: TRBV6-1

CDR3: CSVEDPSSGNTIYF
size: NA
V: TRBV29-1

CDR3: CASSYGQGNQPQHF
size: NA
V: TRBV6-6

CDR3: CSASTGTQYF
size: NA
V: TRBV20-1

CDR3: CASSYDGTKNIQYF
size: NA
V: TRBV6-5

CDR3: CASSILSGGQDEQYF
size: NA
V: TRBV19

CDR3: CASSYHSGGAADTQYF
size: NA
V: TRBV6-5

CDR3: CASSLGTLEAFF
size: NA
V: TRBV5-1

CDR3: CASSSQGQGPYEQYF
size: NA
V: TRBV28

CDR3: CASSQDEWQSNQPQHF
size: NA
V: TRBV4-1

CDR3: CASSTRRAGSGELFF
size: NA
V: TRBV7-8